These 16 T cell receptor beta chains were all obtained from the same sample, sequenced in a study of T cell changes during pregnancy in multiple sclerosis. Assay: immunoSEQ multiplex PCR; the TCRdb copy retains only in-frame clones and omits some. The table shows around 88,000 clones, with approximately 90% occurring only once. Sequenced here: peripheral blood, sampled after pregnancy. Receptors were obtained from a female donor in good health, enrolled as a control in a pregnancy study.

The gene calls are TRBV2 and TRBJ2-1; D may be TRBD2 (7 bases). Trimming left V 0 bases short and J 0 bases short, with 12 bases between. There are 17 residues in the CDR3. CDR1 is SNHLY, CDR2 FYNNEI, per germline. CDR3 nucleotide sequence: TGTGCCAGCAGTGAAGCGCGGGGGCTTACCTCCTACAATGAGCAGTTCTTC. It translates to CASSEARGLTSYNEQFF.

V and J are TRBV7-9 and TRBJ1-1; D unresolved. CDR1 and CDR2 (germline): SEHNR, FQNEAQ (reference sequence). CDR3 size: 14 residues. V gave up 2 bases and J gave up 2 bases, with 9 bases separating them. The CDR3 loop reads CASSLRGSNTEAFF. CDR3 DNA: TGTGCCAGCAGCTTAAGAGGCTCCAACACTGAAGCTTTCTTT.

The V call is TRBV5-1, the J call TRBJ2-7; 10 bases line up with TRBD2. Germline lookup yields CDR1 SGHRS and CDR2 YFSETQ. V lost 3 bases, J lost 5 bases, and 11 bases stayed unmatched. This CDR3 has 16 amino acids. CDR3 nucleotides: TGCGCCAGCAGCTCCCCCCCCGGGACTAGCGTCCACGAGCAGTACTTC. Protein product: CASSSPPGTSVHEQYF.

This chain uses TRBV27 with TRBJ1-1; D unresolved. The germline V gene encodes CDR1 MNHEY and CDR2 SMNVEV (reference sequence). The ends were cut back, 5 bases at V and 0 bases at J, with 10 bases in the middle. This CDR3 has 14 amino acids. In DNA form, the CDR3 reads TGTGCCAGCAGTCAACCGGGGATGAACACTGAAGCTTTCTTT. It specifies CASSQPGMNTEAFF.

The gene calls are TRBV9 and TRBJ2-2, with TRBD2 matching 13 bases. The CDR3 sequence is 14 residues long. Germline loops: CDR1 SGDLS, CDR2 YYNGEE. V dropped 8 bases and J dropped 6; count of bases not matched to a gene: 4. Written as DNA, the CDR3 is TGTGCCAGTCGACTAGCGGGGGGCGCCGGGGAGCTGTTTTTT. It codes for CASRLAGGAGELFF.

The chain is built from TRBV18 and TRBJ1-5, with D perhaps matching TRBD1 (5 bases). V gave up 3 bases and J gave up 2 bases, with 8 bases separating them. The CDR3 length is 14 residues. CDR1 and CDR2 from the germline V gene are KGHSH and LQKENI. CDR3 coding DNA: TGTGCCAGCTCACCTCCGGGGGGCAATCAGCCCCAGCATTTT. Translating it yields CASSPPGGNQPQHF.

The chain uses TRBV25-1 and TRBJ2-7, with D possibly TRBD2 on 5 matching bases. V lost 2 bases, J lost 7 bases, and 18 bases lay in between. The CDR3 is 15 residues long. Germline CDR1 reads MGHDK; CDR2 reads SYGVNS. The CDR3 region has the DNA TGTGCCAGCAGTGAACAAGGACCCTTTTCGGGAGAGCAGTACTTC. This sequence encodes CASSEQGPFSGEQYF.

This clone was observed a few times. The chain recombines TRBV29-1 with TRBJ2-1, with 9 positions matching TRBD2. The CDR3 covers 14 residues. CDR1 SQVTM and CDR2 ANQGSEA come from the germline V gene. The V and J ends lost 7 bases and 7 bases, in that order; junction bases with no gene match: 11. This chain's CDR3 is CSASGRIGENEQFF. DNA for the CDR3: TGCAGCGCCAGCGGGAGGATCGGTGAGAATGAGCAGTTCTTC.

This chain joins TRBV15 and TRBJ1-5; weak D call: TRBD1 (6 bases). The CDR3 contains 17 residues. With 0 bases removed from V and 4 bases from J, the gap between germline ends came to 16 bases. Germline values: CDR1 LNHNV, CDR2 YYDKDF (reference sequence). CDR3 protein: CATSRETKTGVNQPQHF. DNA for the CDR3: TGTGCCACCAGCAGAGAGACTAAGACAGGCGTAAATCAGCCCCAGCATTTT. The full variable domain, its missing parts supplied by reference TRBV15 and TRBJ1-5, is DAMVIQNPRYQVTQFGKPVTLSCSQTLNHNVMYWYQQKSSQAPKLLFHYYDKDFNNEADTPDNFQSRRPNTSFCFLDIRSPGLGDTAMYLCATSRETKTGVNQPQHFGDGTRLSIL.

The chain joins TRBV5-8 to TRBJ2-7; TRBD2 might be the D (5 bases). This CDR3 region has 15 residues. The germline V and J ends were trimmed by 6 bases and 6 bases, with 22 bases remaining between them. The germline gives CDR1 SGHTS, CDR2 YDEGEE. CDR3 region: CASNPGMVVAGEQYF. The CDR3 region has the DNA TGTGCCAGCAACCCCGGGATGGTAGTGGCTGGCGAGCAGTACTTC.

The chain links TRBV20-1 to TRBJ2-7, with D possibly matching TRBD1 (5 bases). The germline V gene encodes CDR1 DFQATT and CDR2 SNEGSKA (reference sequence). CDR3 length equals 11 residues. Between the trimmed V and J ends, which lost 6 bases and 3 bases, there was a span of 9 bases. This CDR3 is CSARVVYEQYF. CDR3 nucleotides: TGCAGTGCCAGGGTGGTCTACGAGCAGTACTTC.

This clone has just a few counts. V is TRBV11-2 and J is TRBJ1-2, with 7 bases fitting TRBD1. The ends lost 5 bases at V and 1 base at J; junction bases unmatched: 7. This CDR3 spans 15 amino acids. The germline gives CDR1 SGHAT, CDR2 FQNNGV. CDR3 residues: CASSPLTGFNYGYTF. For the CDR3, the DNA is TGTGCCAGCAGCCCCTTGACAGGGTTTAACTATGGCTACACCTTC.

The DNA of the CDR3 is TGTGCCAGTAGTGGCAGAACCACTGAAGCTTTCTTT. This encodes CASSGRTTEAFF. The V call is TRBV19, the J call TRBJ1-1; no clear D. Germline V gene data show CDR1 as LNHDA and CDR2 as SQIVND (reference sequence). V lost 5 bases and J 4 bases, leaving 8 bases between the germline ends. This CDR3 is built from 12 residues.

This clone was picked up one time. The chain links TRBV2 to TRBJ2-1, with D possibly being TRBD2 (5 bases). The ends were cut back, 7 bases at V and 7 bases at J, with 20 bases in the middle. The CDR3 is made up of 15 amino acids. Germline lookup yields CDR1 SNHLY and CDR2 FYNNEI. The CDR3: CASTTEARSSNEQFF. Here the CDR3 DNA reads TGTGCCAGCACCACGGAGGCTAGATCGTCAAATGAGCAGTTCTTC.

The chain carries TRBV5-8 and TRBJ2-7, with TRBD1 as a possible D gene (6 bases). The V end lost 4 bases, the J end lost 3 bases, and 11 bases lay between the germline ends. The CDR3 spans 13 residues. Germline CDR1 SGHTS, CDR2 YDEGEE. The CDR3 DNA follows: TGTGCCAGCAGCAAAGGGACATTCTACGAGCAGTACTTC. Protein product: CASSKGTFYEQYF.

The chain carries TRBV2 and TRBJ2-5, with 8 bases fitting TRBD2. Unmatched junction bases numbered 5, after V lost 9 bases and J lost 5 bases. This CDR3 region has 12 residues. The germline gives CDR1 SNHLY, CDR2 FYNNEI. CDR3 nucleotides: TGTGCCAGTGGGACTAGTAGGGAGACCCAGTACTTC. Translating gives CASGTSRETQYF.